This T cell receptor (beta chain) was profiled in a study of PD-1 blockade in classical Hodgkin lymphoma. Across the whole study: Patients were given intravenous nivolumab, 3 mg/kg, every 2 weeks.

Study findings and constraints: In newly diagnosed patients, baseline TCR diversity was reportedly below that of healthy donors. By cycle point C4D1, TCR diversity had risen significantly in CD4+ cells (but not CD8+ cells). Differences between repertoires have undefined causes, possibly disease activity or prior therapy.

All patients relapsed after autologous stem cell transplantation, and brentuximab vedotin exposure varied. Using immunoSEQ multiplex PCR, the repertoire was profiled, and TCRdb retains in-frame clones only, with some absent. The table records approximately 50,000 clones, around 78% of them present only once. On this clone: Its antigen is still unknown.

The CDR3 spans 15 residues. Trimming removed 4 bases from V and 4 bases from J; junction bases left unmatched: 3. Germline CDR1 reads GTSNPN; CDR2 reads SVGIG (reference sequence). V is TRBV30 and J is TRBJ2-3; TRBD2 matches 15 bases. The TCR sequence derives from a human donor with classical Hodgkin lymphoma. The sequencing here drew on peripheral blood mononuclear cells (PBMCs), taken before the second cycle of nivolumab. The CDR3: CAWKRTSGRADTQYF. The CDR3 region has the DNA TGTGCCTGGAAGAGGACTAGCGGGAGGGCAGATACGCAGTATTTT.